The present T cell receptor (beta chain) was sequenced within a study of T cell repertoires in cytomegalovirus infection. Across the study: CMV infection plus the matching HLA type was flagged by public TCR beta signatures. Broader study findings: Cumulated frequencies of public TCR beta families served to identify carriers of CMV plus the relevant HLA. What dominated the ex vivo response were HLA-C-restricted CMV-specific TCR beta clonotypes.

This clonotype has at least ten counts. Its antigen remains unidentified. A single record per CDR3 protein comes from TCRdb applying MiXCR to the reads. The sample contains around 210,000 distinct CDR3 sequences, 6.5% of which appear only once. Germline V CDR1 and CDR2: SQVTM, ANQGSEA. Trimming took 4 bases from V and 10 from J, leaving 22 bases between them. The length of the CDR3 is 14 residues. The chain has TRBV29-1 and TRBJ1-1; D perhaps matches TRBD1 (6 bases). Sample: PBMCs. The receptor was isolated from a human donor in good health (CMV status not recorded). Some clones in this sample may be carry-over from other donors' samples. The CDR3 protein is CSVAGGSGGLGAFF. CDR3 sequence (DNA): TGCAGCGTTGCTGGGGGATCCGGGGGCCTTGGAGCTTTCTTT.